These T cell receptor beta chains were read from a single sample in a study of cytomegalovirus exposure and HLA in healthy donors. Only in-frame clones appear in the TCRdb table, and some are missing; sequencing was by immunoSEQ multiplex PCR. Seen here are 200,000 or so clones, about four fifths observed once, and the top ten hold 5% to 6%. Sample: PBMCs. The receptors originated from a woman between 25 and 40 years old in good health and CMV-seropositive. The CDR3 runs from the conserved cysteine through the conserved F or W. A D gene is named only where the DNA matches it firmly. Clone size, where shown, is once, few, many, or a class for clones that have expanded.

cdr3_length j_call d_call v_call clone_size cdr3_aa cdr3_nt
16 TRBJ1-1 NA TRBV5-4 few CASSLGWGGPRSEAFF TGTGCCAGCAGCCTCGGGTGGGGGGGTCCACGGAGTGAAGCTTTCTTT
15 TRBJ2-7 TRBD2 TRBV19 NA CASRPGLASTYEQYF TGTGCCAGTCGTCCGGGACTAGCGTCGACCTACGAGCAGTACTTC
14 TRBJ1-2 NA TRBV5-4 NA CASSLGARSAGYTF TGTGCCAGCAGCTTGGGCGCCAGGTCTGCTGGCTACACCTTC
15 TRBJ2-7 NA TRBV19 NA CASSPGGFGTYEQYF TGTGCCAGTAGCCCTGGGGGCTTTGGGACCTACGAGCAGTACTTC
16 TRBJ1-5 TRBD1 TRBV7-8 NA CASSLTGGAGNQPQHF TGTGCCAGCAGCCTAACAGGGGGCGCGGGCAATCAGCCCCAGCATTTT
13 TRBJ1-2 NA TRBV5-4 once CASSLSGGIGYTF TGTGCCAGCAGCTTGTCGGGCGGGATTGGCTACACCTTC
13 TRBJ1-1 NA TRBV9 few CASSVIRNTEAFF TGTGCCAGCAGCGTTATTCGGAACACTGAAGCTTTCTTT
11 TRBJ2-2 NA TRBV10-3 NA CATLNTGELFF TGTGCCACACTTAACACCGGGGAGCTGTTTTTT
13 TRBJ2-7 NA TRBV7-9 NA CASSFGQSYEQYF TGTGCCAGCAGCTTCGGACAATCCTACGAGCAGTACTTC
13 TRBJ1-3 NA TRBV7-2 NA CASTVLSGNTIYF TGTGCCAGCACCGTGTTATCTGGAAACACCATATATTTT
15 TRBJ2-1 TRBD2 TRBV2 NA CASTSSGEIYNEQFF TGTGCCAGCACGTCTAGCGGGGAAATCTACAATGAGCAGTTCTTC
12 TRBJ1-5 NA TRBV7-2 NA CASSLGKGPEYF TGTGCCAGCAGCTTAGGGAAGGGGCCCGAGTATTTT
18 TRBJ2-3 NA TRBV18 NA CASSPPTLQGWGTDTQYF TGTGCCAGCTCACCGCCCACCCTACAGGGTTGGGGCACAGATACGCAGTATTTT
15 TRBJ2-5 TRBD1 TRBV5-1 NA CASSLGDRLEETQYF TGCGCCAGCAGCTTGGGGGACAGGCTAGAAGAGACCCAGTACTTC
15 TRBJ2-7 TRBD1 TRBV5-1 NA CASRPGQAPSYEQYF TGCGCCAGCCGACCCGGACAGGCCCCTTCCTACGAGCAGTACTTC
15 TRBJ2-7 NA TRBV11-2 NA CASSVIRTGTTGQYF TGTGCCAGCAGCGTCATCAGGACAGGGACTACGGGGCAGTACTTC
16 TRBJ1-4 NA TRBV28 NA CASRGTGWETNEKLFF TGTGCCAGCAGAGGTACAGGGTGGGAAACTAATGAAAAACTGTTTTTT
16 TRBJ1-2 TRBD1 TRBV6-6 NA CASSSWGTGGLYGYTF TGTGCCAGCAGTTCTTGGGGGACAGGGGGCCTCTATGGCTACACCTTC
14 TRBJ2-5 NA TRBV25-1 NA CASSEGGQGETQYF TGTGCCAGCAGTGAAGGTGGCCAGGGGGAGACCCAGTACTTC
13 TRBJ1-1 NA TRBV19 NA CASSITGNTEAFF TGTGCCAGTAGTATAACGGGGAACACTGAAGCTTTCTTT
17 TRBJ2-5 TRBD2 TRBV7-7 once CASSSAPGLAGQETQYF TGTGCTAGCAGCTCCGCTCCGGGACTAGCGGGGCAAGAGACCCAGTACTTC
17 TRBJ2-1 NA TRBV5-1 NA CASSLQSVQGRINEQFF TGCGCCAGCAGCTTGCAGTCCGTCCAGGGGCGCATAAATGAGCAGTTCTTC
18 TRBJ2-1 TRBD2 TRBV10-3 NA CAIKGDSGADRSYNEQFF TGTGCCATCAAAGGGGATAGCGGGGCCGACCGCTCCTACAATGAGCAGTTCTTC
14 TRBJ2-1 TRBD2 TRBV27 NA CASSFWTSGNEQFF TGTGCCAGCAGTTTCTGGACTAGTGGGAATGAGCAGTTCTTC
13 TRBJ1-5 NA TRBV5-6 few CASSQQGGQPQHF TGTGCCAGCAGCCAACAGGGAGGGCAGCCCCAGCATTTT
15 TRBJ1-1 NA TRBV10-1 NA CASSESGRMNTEAFF TGCGCCAGCAGTGAATCGGGGAGAATGAACACTGAAGCTTTCTTT
13 TRBJ2-1 TRBD1 TRBV7-3 NA CASSLNRGTEQFF TGTGCCAGCAGCTTAAACAGGGGCACTGAGCAGTTCTTC
14 TRBJ2-7 NA TRBV27 NA CASSLRTATYEQYF TGTGCCAGCAGTCTACGGACAGCTACCTACGAGCAGTACTTC
15 TRBJ2-2 NA TRBV27 few CASRRPGGYTGELFF TGTGCCAGCAGGCGTCCGGGGGGCTACACCGGGGAGCTGTTTTTT
15 TRBJ1-1 NA TRBV19 NA CASSSERVGRGKAFF TGTGCCAGTAGTAGCGAGAGGGTAGGACGAGGAAAAGCTTTCTTT
15 TRBJ1-5 TRBD1 TRBV15 NA CATRDPGQGNQPQHF TGTGCCACCAGGGATCCGGGACAGGGGAATCAGCCCCAGCATTTT
13 TRBJ2-2 NA TRBV7-2 NA CASGQPNTGELFF TGTGCGAGTGGGCAGCCGAACACCGGGGAGCTGTTTTTT
12 TRBJ2-5 NA TRBV2 few CASSGGHETQYF TGTGCCAGCAGTGGGGGGCACGAGACCCAGTACTTC
15 TRBJ2-3 TRBD1 TRBV7-2 few CASSYPEGATDTQYF TGTGCCAGCAGCTACCCAGAGGGGGCCACAGATACGCAGTATTTT
19 TRBJ1-6 NA TRBV5-1 NA CASSLSGTRFASYNSPLHF TGCGCCAGCAGCCTATCCGGGACAAGATTCGCCTCCTATAATTCACCCCTCCACTTT
14 TRBJ1-1 NA TRBV5-6 once CASSLWGRGTEAFF TGTGCCAGCAGCTTGTGGGGTAGGGGCACTGAAGCTTTCTTT
13 TRBJ2-6 NA TRBV2 NA CAGSGSGANVLTF TGTGCCGGCTCAGGTTCTGGGGCCAACGTCCTGACTTTC
14 TRBJ1-1 NA TRBV11-1 NA CASRLGRGNTEAFF TGTGCCAGCAGGCTGGGCAGGGGGAACACTGAAGCTTTCTTT
13 TRBJ2-3 NA TRBV25-1 NA CASSERPADTQYF TGTGCCAGCAGTGAGCGCCCAGCGGATACGCAGTATTTT
15 TRBJ1-5 NA TRBV6-1 NA CASSDLVGQGQPQHF TGTGCCAGCAGTGATTTGGTGGGGCAGGGTCAGCCCCAGCATTTT
15 TRBJ2-3 TRBD1 TRBV7-9 NA CASSLGQGGTDTQYF TGTGCCAGCAGCTTAGGGCAGGGGGGCACAGATACGCAGTATTTT